Shown below are 20 T cell receptor beta chains from a single sample sequenced in a study of Graves' ophthalmopathy and Graves' hyperthyroidism. Researchers took RNA transcripts and amplified TCR beta CDR3 regions from them. Following a first-round RT-PCR that used HTBI primers, a second-round multiplex PCR was carried out. In TCRdb, the multiplex PCR reads were re-called with MiXCR into one record per CDR3 protein. In the table there are around 600,000 distinct CDR3 sequences, just over 40% of which are singletons. Sequencing was done on a sample of peripheral blood. The receptors come from an adult man with Graves' ophthalmopathy.

With respect to this clonotype: A much more abundant neighbour one base away suggests this may be a read error. The CDR3 loop reads CASSLGPGALPTYGYTF. CDR3 nucleotides: TGCGCCAGCAGCTTGGGGCCCGGGGCCCTCCCTACCTATGGCTACACCTTC. The chain recombines TRBV5-1 with TRBJ1-2; tentative D call: TRBD1 (5 bases). With 0 bases removed from V and 4 bases from J, the gap between germline ends came to 19 bases. Germline-derived CDR1 and CDR2 are SGHRS and YFSETQ. The CDR3 sequence is 17 residues long.

The CDR3 DNA follows: TGCAGCGTCACGAAAACAGGGCAGCTAGAAGGCTACACCTTC. Protein sequence: CSVTKTGQLEGYTF. The J gene is TRBJ1-2, the V gene TRBV29-1; a weak D match, TRBD1 (6 bases). V was shortened by 6 bases and J by 8 bases, with 22 bases between the two germline ends. From germline, CDR1 is SQVTM and CDR2 ANQGSEA. This CDR3 has 14 amino acids.

The V gene is TRBV12-3 or TRBV12-4, the J gene TRBJ1-1; maybe TRBD1 (5 bases). V shed 3 bases and J shed 1 base, with 12 bases lying between them. The CDR3 contains 15 residues. The CDR3 is CASSLSAGQNTEAFF. The CDR3 bases are TGTGCCAGCAGTTTGAGTGCCGGACAGAACACTGAAGCTTTCTTT.

This clonotype was picked up many times. For the CDR3, the DNA is TGTGCCAGCAGTGGGACTAGCGGGGGCGAGACCCAGTACTTC. It yields the protein CASSGTSGGETQYF. This chain joins TRBV6-6 and TRBJ2-5; 14 bases are a match to TRBD2. J was trimmed by 5 bases and V by 5 bases; bases with no gene match: 1. Germline CDR1 is MNHNY and CDR2 is SVGAGI (reference sequence). CDR3 size: 14 residues.

The rearrangement links TRBV7-9 to TRBJ2-6; D perhaps matches TRBD1 (6 bases). The length of the CDR3 is 11 residues. Trimming removed 5 bases at V and 15 bases at J, with 11 bases between. Germline V gene lookup returns CDR1 SEHNR and CDR2 FQNEAQ (reference sequence). CDR3 region: CASSPGVGLTF. DNA of the CDR3: TGTGCCAGCAGCCCAGGGGTAGGCCTGACTTTC.

About this clonotype itself: Being one base from a much bigger clone, this may be a read error. CDR3 in amino acids: CAISDPTGVETQYF. CDR3 nucleotides: TGTGCCATCAGCGACCCGACAGGGGTAGAGACCCAGTACTTC. The rearrangement links TRBV6-6 to TRBJ2-5; 8 bases align to TRBD1. In germline, CDR1 is MNHNY, CDR2 SVGAGI (reference sequence). With 10 bases clipped from V and 4 bases from J, the junction kept 11 bases outside the gene matches. This CDR3 contains 14 residues.

Ten or more counts support this clonotype. The chain couples TRBV4-2 to TRBJ1-2; 8 bases agree with TRBD1. The junction had 5 bases not matched to a gene; V was cut back by 0 bases and J by 8 bases. The CDR3 extends over 14 amino acids. Germline V CDR1 and CDR2: LGHNA, YNFKEQ. The CDR3 loop is CASSQDDRGGGYTF. Here the CDR3 DNA reads TGTGCCAGCAGCCAAGATGACAGGGGAGGGGGCTACACCTTC.

Comment on this clonotype: The germline gene is not matched at one end of the junction; a read error may be the cause. This chain uses TRBV10-3 with TRBJ2-7; D is undetermined. Germline assignment: CDR1 ENHRY and CDR2 SYGVKD. There are 14 residues in the CDR3. The CDR3 sequence: CASSFLGPNYEQYF. The CDR3 bases are TGTGCCAGCAGTTTTCTCGGACCGAACTACGAGCAGTACTTC.

Points on this clonotype: The junction departs from germline at one end; a sequencing error may be responsible. The rearrangement links TRBV15 to TRBJ2-2; D is uncertain. The DNA end lines up better with TRBJ1-4; the J call may be wrong. The germline V gene encodes CDR1 LNHNV and CDR2 YYDKDF (reference sequence). CDR3 length: 15 residues. The CDR3 here is CATRRVRDSGEKLFF. In nucleotides, the CDR3 is TGTGCCACCCGCAGAGTCCGGGATTCGGGGGAAAAACTGTTTTTT.

The chain employs TRBV20-1 and TRBJ2-5; a weak D match, TRBD2 (6 bases). The CDR3 sequence is 13 residues long. CDR1 and CDR2 from the germline V gene are DFQATT and SNEGSKA (reference sequence). Trimming cost V 6 bases and J 1 base, with 12 bases left between them. The CDR3 DNA sequence: TGCAGTGCGCCGGGGGACTTCCAAGAGACCCAGTACTTC. This sequence encodes CSAPGDFQETQYF.

This clonotype was seen repeatedly, ten times or more. In DNA, the CDR3 is TGTGCCAGCAGCAGGACGAGGCTTGCTGGCTACACCTTC. This gives the protein CASSRTRLAGYTF. The chain joins TRBV12-3 or TRBV12-4 to TRBJ1-2; D uncertain. Trimming pared 6 bases from V and 7 bases from J, leaving 15 bases between. This CDR3 is 13 amino acids long.

This clonotype has just one count. The J gene is TRBJ2-7, the V gene TRBV20-1; TRBD2 matches 9 bases. Germline CDR1 reads DFQATT; CDR2 reads SNEGSKA (reference sequence). This CDR3 contains 14 residues. The V segment lost 4 bases and the J segment 0 bases; nucleotides outside the gene matches: 4. CDR3 region: CSATGTSFSYEQYF. As DNA, the CDR3 is TGCAGTGCTACCGGGACTAGCTTCTCCTACGAGCAGTACTTC.

As DNA, the CDR3 is TGTGCTAGAGCGAAGGGGACCCAGGGTTCACCCCTCCACTTT. Its translation is CARAKGTQGSPLHF. The chain couples TRBV25-1 to TRBJ1-6; D perhaps matches TRBD1 (5 bases). Germline-derived CDR1 and CDR2 are MGHDK and SYGVNS. This CDR3 has 14 residues.

As regards this clonotype: This may stem from a read error, because a much larger clone lies one nucleotide away. This chain joins TRBV29-1 and TRBJ2-7; 8 bases fit TRBD1. CDR3 length equals 14 residues. Germline V lookup: CDR1 SQVTM, CDR2 ANQGSEA. CDR3 sequence reads: CSASPGTGAYGQYF. CDR3 nucleotide sequence: TGCAGTGCTAGCCCCGGGACAGGAGCCTACGGGCAGTACTTC.

V is TRBV14 and J is TRBJ2-7, with 11 positions matching TRBD2. The germline gives CDR1 SGHDN, CDR2 FVKESK. This CDR3 region has 14 residues. The CDR3 sequence: CASSQGISLAGVAV. The CDR3 DNA is TGTGCCAGCAGCCAAGGGATTTCACTAGCGGGAGTCGCAGTT.

At least ten counts were recorded for this clonotype. V and J are TRBV5-1 and TRBJ2-6, with 8 nucleotides matching TRBD1. CDR1 and CDR2 from the germline V gene are SGHRS and YFSETQ. The V segment lost 4 bases and the J segment 4 bases; nucleotides outside the gene matches: 16. The CDR3 has 19 amino acids. The CDR3 protein is CASSPRRQGAQSGANVLTF. CDR3 nucleotides: TGCGCCAGCAGCCCCCGTAGGCAGGGGGCGCAGTCCGGGGCCAACGTCCTGACTTTC.

The chain carries TRBV7-9 and TRBJ2-2; the D gene could be TRBD1 or TRBD2 (5 bases each). This CDR3 comprises 14 residues. Germline loops: CDR1 SEHNR, CDR2 FQNEAQ (reference sequence). V shed 5 bases and J shed 5 bases, with 12 bases lying between them. CDR3 DNA sequence: TGTGCCAGCAGCCCCGAATGGGGGACCGGGGAGCTGTTTTTT. Amino acids: CASSPEWGTGELFF. Filled out from reference TRBV7-9 and TRBJ2-2, the complete variable domain reads DTGVSQNPRHKITKRGQNVTFRCDPISEHNRLYWYRQTLGQGPEFLTYFQNEAQLEKSRLLSDRFSAERPKGSFSTLEIQRTEQGDSAMYLCASSPEWGTGELFFGEGSRLTVL.

This clonotype appeared many times. The V gene is TRBV5-8, the J gene TRBJ1-3; D unclear. V lost 3 bases, J lost 2 bases, and 12 bases lay in between. The V gene's germline CDR1 is SGHTS and CDR2 YDEGEE. This CDR3 spans 15 amino acids. The CDR3 protein is CASSSARLAGNTIYF. The CDR3 DNA reads as TGTGCCAGCAGCTCAGCCCGACTGGCTGGAAACACCATATATTTT.

There are many counts of this clonotype. The genes are TRBV2 and TRBJ1-5; TRBD1 might be the D (6 bases). Trimming removed 7 bases from V and 3 bases from J, with 10 bases in between. Germline CDR1 SNHLY, CDR2 FYNNEI. This CDR3 contains 13 residues. The CDR3 region is CASKQGNNQPQHF. In DNA, the CDR3 is TGTGCCAGCAAACAGGGCAACAATCAGCCCCAGCATTTT.

The sample holds a few counts of this clonotype. Germline and junction disagree at one end, which may indicate a read error. This chain uses TRBV7-9 with TRBJ1-2, with TRBD1 matching over 9 bases. Germline assignment: CDR1 SEHNR and CDR2 FQNEAQ (reference sequence). The CDR3 extends over 17 amino acids. The chain's CDR3 is CASRDRVGGKRDYGYTF. CDR3 sequence (DNA): TGCGCCAGCAGGGACAGGGTGGGAGGCAAGAGGGACTATGGCTACACCTTC. The complete variable domain, with remaining parts taken from reference TRBV7-9 and TRBJ1-2, reads DTGVSQNPRHKITKRGQNVTFRCDPISEHNRLYWYRQTLGQGPEFLTYFQNEAQLEKSRLLSDRFSAERPKGSFSTLEIQRTEQGDSAMYLCASRDRVGGKRDYGYTFGSGTRLTVV.